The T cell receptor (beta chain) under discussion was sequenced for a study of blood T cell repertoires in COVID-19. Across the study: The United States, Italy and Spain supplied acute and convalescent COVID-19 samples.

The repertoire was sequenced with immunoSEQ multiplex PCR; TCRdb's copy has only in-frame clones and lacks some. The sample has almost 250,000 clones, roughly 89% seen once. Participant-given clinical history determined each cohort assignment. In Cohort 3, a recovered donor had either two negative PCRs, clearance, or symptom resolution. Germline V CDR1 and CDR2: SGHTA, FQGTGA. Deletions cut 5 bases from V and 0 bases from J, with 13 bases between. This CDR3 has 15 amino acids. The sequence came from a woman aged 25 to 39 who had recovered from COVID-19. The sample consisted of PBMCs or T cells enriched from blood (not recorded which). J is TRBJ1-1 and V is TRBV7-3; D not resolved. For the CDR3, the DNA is TGTGCCAGCAGCCCCCGTGGGCACTTGAACACTGAAGCTTTCTTT. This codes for CASSPRGHLNTEAFF. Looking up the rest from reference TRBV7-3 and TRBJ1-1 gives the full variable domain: GAGVSQTPSNKVTEKGKYVELRCDPISGHTALYWYRQSLGQGPEFLIYFQGTGAADDSGLPNDRFFAVRPEGSVSTLKIQRTERGDSAVYLCASSPRGHLNTEAFFGQGTRLTVV.